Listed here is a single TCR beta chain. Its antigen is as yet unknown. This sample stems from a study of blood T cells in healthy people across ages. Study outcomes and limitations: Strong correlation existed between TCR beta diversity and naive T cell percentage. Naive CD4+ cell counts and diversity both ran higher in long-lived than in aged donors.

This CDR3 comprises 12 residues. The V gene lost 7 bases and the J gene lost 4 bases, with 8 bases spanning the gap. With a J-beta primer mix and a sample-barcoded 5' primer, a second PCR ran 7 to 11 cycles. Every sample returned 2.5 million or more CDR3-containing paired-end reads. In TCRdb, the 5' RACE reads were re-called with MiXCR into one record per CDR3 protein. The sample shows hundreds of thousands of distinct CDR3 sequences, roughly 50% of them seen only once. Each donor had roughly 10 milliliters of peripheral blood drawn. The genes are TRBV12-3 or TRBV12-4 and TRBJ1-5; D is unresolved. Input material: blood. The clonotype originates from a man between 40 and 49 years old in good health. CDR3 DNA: TGTGCCAGCACCATCCAGAATCAGCCCCAGCATTTT. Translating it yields CASTIQNQPQHF.